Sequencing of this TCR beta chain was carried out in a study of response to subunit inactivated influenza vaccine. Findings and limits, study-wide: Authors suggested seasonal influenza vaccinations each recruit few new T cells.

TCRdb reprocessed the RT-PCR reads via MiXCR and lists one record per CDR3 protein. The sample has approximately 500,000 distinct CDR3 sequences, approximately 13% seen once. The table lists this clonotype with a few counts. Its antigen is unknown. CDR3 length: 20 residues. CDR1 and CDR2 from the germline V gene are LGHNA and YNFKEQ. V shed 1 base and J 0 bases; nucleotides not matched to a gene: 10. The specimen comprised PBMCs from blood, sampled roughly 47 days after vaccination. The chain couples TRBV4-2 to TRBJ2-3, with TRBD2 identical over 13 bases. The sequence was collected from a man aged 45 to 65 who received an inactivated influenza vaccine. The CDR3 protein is CASSQGTSGSWGSSTDTQYF. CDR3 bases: TGTGCCAGCAGCCAAGGGACTAGCGGGAGTTGGGGGTCTAGCACAGATACGCAGTATTTT.